This TCR beta chain is from a study of tumor-infiltrating lymphocytes in primary liver carcinoma. Germline V lookup: CDR1 MGHRA, CDR2 YSYEKL. The CDR3 contains 15 residues. With respect to this clonotype: Its specificity is not known. The junction departs from germline at one end; a sequencing error may be responsible.

Total RNA amounting to about 520 ng was the source from which TCR beta cDNA was made with a constant-region primer. Slightly modified ARM-PCR served as the procedure for the TCR beta libraries. These libraries came from three rounds of nested multiplex PCR. In the first two PCR rounds, TRBV1-TRBV30 forward primers were paired with a C-beta reverse primer, and each round lasted roughly 9 cycles. TCRdb passed the multiplex PCR reads through MiXCR, listing each CDR3 protein once. The profile shows approximately 210,000 distinct CDR3 sequences, about 61% of them singletons. Study-wide findings and caveats: Significantly greater top-250-clone fractions characterized tumors relative to blood (p = 0.039).

Both blood RNA, taken from unsorted whole blood, and germline DNA were extracted. Infection with HBV was chronic in patients; they were treatment-naive. Prior to the surgical procedure, about 4 milliliters of peripheral blood were collected. The receptor's source is a woman aged 55-69 years with primary liver carcinoma and hepatitis B virus infection. The rearrangement joins TRBV4-1 to TRBJ2-1; D is perhaps TRBD1 or TRBD2 (5 bases each). Source material: peripheral blood. The CDR3 reads CASSQVSGSSYEQFF. In DNA form, the CDR3 reads TGCGCTAGCAGCCAAGTGTCAGGGAGCTCCTACGAGCAGTTCTTC.